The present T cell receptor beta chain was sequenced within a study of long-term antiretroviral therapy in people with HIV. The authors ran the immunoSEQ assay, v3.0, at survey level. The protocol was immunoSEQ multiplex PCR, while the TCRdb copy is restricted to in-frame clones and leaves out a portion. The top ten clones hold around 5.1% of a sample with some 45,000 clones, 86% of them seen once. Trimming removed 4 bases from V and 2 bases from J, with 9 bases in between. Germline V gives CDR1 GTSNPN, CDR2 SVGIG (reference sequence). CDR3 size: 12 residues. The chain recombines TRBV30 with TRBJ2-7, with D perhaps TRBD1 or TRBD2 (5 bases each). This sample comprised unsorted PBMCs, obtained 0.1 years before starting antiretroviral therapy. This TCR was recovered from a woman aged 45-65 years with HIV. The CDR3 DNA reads TGTGCCTGGAAGGGGAGCCCCTACGAGCAGTACTTC. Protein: CAWKGSPYEQYF.